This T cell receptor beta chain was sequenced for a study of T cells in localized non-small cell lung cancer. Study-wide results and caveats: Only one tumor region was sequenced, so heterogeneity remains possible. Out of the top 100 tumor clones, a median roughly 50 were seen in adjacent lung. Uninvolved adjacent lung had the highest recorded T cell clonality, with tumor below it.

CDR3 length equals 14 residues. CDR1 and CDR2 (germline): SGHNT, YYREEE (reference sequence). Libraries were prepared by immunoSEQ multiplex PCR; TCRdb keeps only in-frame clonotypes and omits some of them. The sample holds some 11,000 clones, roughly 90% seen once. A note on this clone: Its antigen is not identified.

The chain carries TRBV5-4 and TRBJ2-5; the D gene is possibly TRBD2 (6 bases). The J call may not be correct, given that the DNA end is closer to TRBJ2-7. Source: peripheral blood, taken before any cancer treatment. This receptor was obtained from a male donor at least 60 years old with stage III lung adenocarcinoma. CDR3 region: CASSLEASAYEQYF. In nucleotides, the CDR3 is TGTGCCAGCAGCTTGGAGGCTAGCGCGTACGAGCAGTACTTC.